The 7 T cell receptor beta chains below come from one sample, sequenced in a study of CD8+ T cells in alopecia areata (dated by TCRdb to the late 2010s). The library was prepared using the immunoSEQ multiplex PCR assay. For TCR sequencing, RNA was extracted from every sample and reverse transcribed into cDNA to serve as template. TCRdb limited this immuneACCESS table to in-frame rearrangements with V and J called. A share of clones is missing; checked studies link under half to unresolved V genes, and the rest is unexplained. Here the sample has under 200,000 clones; approximately 57% occur a single time. The top ten constitute over 12% of the sample. The meaning of the sample's time point label: around 26 weeks on oral tofacitinib. The treatment or condition label here, explained by the study, means: oral pan-JAK inhibitor, 5-10 mg twice daily. The starting material was CD4+ T cells sorted from blood, obtained at week 24, from a patient treated with tofacitinib. These receptors all come from a human donor with alopecia areata.

This clone appeared a single time. The rearrangement uses TRBV11-2 and TRBJ1-5; TRBD1 matches 7 bases. Losses at the gene ends were 5 bases for V and 3 bases for J; bases not matched to a gene: 7. Germline assignment: CDR1 SGHAT and CDR2 FQNNGV. CDR3 size: 15 residues. CDR3 DNA sequence: TGTGCCAGCAGCGCAGCCGGGACAGCCAATCAGCCCCAGCATTTT. Protein sequence: CASSAAGTANQPQHF.

This clone turned up a few times. The V and J genes are TRBV29-1 and TRBJ2-4, with a possible D match to TRBD1 (6 bases). The CDR3 totals 13 residues. V was cut by 6 bases and J by 7 bases, with 16 bases left in between. Germline V CDR1 and CDR2: SQVTM, ANQGSEA. The DNA of the CDR3 is TGCAGCGTCGCCAGGGGTACCTTCAACATTCAGTACTTC. Its protein product is CSVARGTFNIQYF.

This clone occurred a few times. This chain uses TRBV29-1 with TRBJ2-7; 7 nucleotides agree with TRBD1. V gave up 5 bases and J gave up 0 bases; unmatched junction bases: 7. The CDR3 is made up of 14 amino acids. From germline, CDR1 is SQVTM and CDR2 ANQGSEA. CDR3 DNA: TGCAGCGTTCCCTTGACAGGGAGCTCCTACGAGCAGTACTTC. The encoded protein is CSVPLTGSSYEQYF.

The gene calls are TRBV11-2 and TRBJ1-6; D gene uncertain. The ends were cut back, 5 bases at V and 9 bases at J, with 11 bases in the middle. Germline V CDR1 and CDR2: SGHAT, FQNNGV. This CDR3 is built from 13 residues. This CDR3 is CASSPMRGSPLHF. The DNA for the CDR3 is TGTGCCAGCAGCCCCATGCGCGGTTCACCCCTCCACTTT. Combining the CDR3 with reference TRBV11-2 and TRBJ1-6 gives the whole variable domain EAGVAQSPRYKIIEKRQSVAFWCNPISGHATLYWYQQILGQGPKLLIQFQNNGVVDDSQLPKDRFSAERLKGVDSTLKIQPAKLEDSAVYLCASSPMRGSPLHFGNGTRLTVT.

This clone was seen more than once but under ten times. The rearrangement links TRBV29-1 to TRBJ2-7, with 7 bases that match TRBD1. The germline gives CDR1 SQVTM, CDR2 ANQGSEA. The CDR3 consists of 14 residues. With 6 bases clipped from V and 6 bases from J, the junction kept 14 bases outside the gene matches. The DNA for the CDR3 is TGCAGCGTGCAACGGACAGGTGGGGTCGTCGAGCAGTACTTC. It codes for CSVQRTGGVVEQYF.

Points on this clone: This specimen includes other DNA sequences encoding the same CDR3. The genes are TRBV29-1 and TRBJ1-1, with D perhaps matching TRBD1 (5 bases). The germline V gene encodes CDR1 SQVTM and CDR2 ANQGSEA. V shed 4 bases and J shed 0 bases, with 9 bases lying between them. This CDR3 is 13 amino acids long. CDR3 nucleotide sequence: TGCAGCGTTGTCCGACAGTTGAACACTGAAGCTTTCTTT. This encodes CSVVRQLNTEAFF.

This chain joins TRBV5-1 and TRBJ1-6; no clear D. The germline gives CDR1 SGHRS, CDR2 YFSETQ. The V end was cut by 4 bases, the J end by 5 bases, with 13 bases between. The length of the CDR3 is 15 residues. The CDR3 is CASSLAGKNNSPLHF. The DNA for the CDR3 is TGCGCCAGCAGCCTTGCGGGGAAAAATAATTCACCCCTCCACTTT.